The 10 T cell receptor beta chains below were found in one sample sequenced in a study of cytomegalovirus exposure and HLA in healthy donors. Libraries were prepared by immunoSEQ multiplex PCR; TCRdb keeps only in-frame clonotypes and omits some of them. The data show approximately 99,000 clones, 90% to 97% seen once. The sample taken for sequencing was PBMCs. These receptors originate from a young woman in good health and CMV-seronegative.

The chain couples TRBV7-9 to TRBJ1-2; 9 bases map to TRBD1. The CDR3 runs 18 residues. Per germline, CDR1 SEHNR and CDR2 FQNEAQ (reference sequence). Unmatched junction bases numbered 19, after V lost 4 bases and J lost 7 bases. As DNA, the CDR3 is TGTGCCAGCAGCTCCATAGGAGCCGGGACAGGGATGTTGGTTGGCTACACCTTC. Translated: CASSSIGAGTGMLVGYTF.

The V call is TRBV30, the J call TRBJ2-4; 9 bases match TRBD2. From germline, CDR1 is GTSNPN and CDR2 SVGIG (reference sequence). The trim removed 3 bases at V and 0 bases at J, leaving 18 bases unmatched. This CDR3 region has 20 residues. The CDR3 DNA follows: TGTGCCTGGAGGGGAGGAAAAGAAGGCGGGGGGGGATTAGCCAAAAACATTCAGTACTTC. It specifies CAWRGGKEGGGGLAKNIQYF.

The rearrangement uses TRBV27 and TRBJ1-2, with a possible D match to TRBD1 (6 bases). Germline CDR1 is MNHEY and CDR2 is SMNVEV (reference sequence). V was clipped by 2 bases and J by 5 bases, with 12 bases between them. The CDR3 sequence is 14 residues long. The CDR3 region is CASSLLGAQYGYTF. The DNA of the CDR3 is TGTGCCAGCAGTTTACTGGGGGCGCAATATGGCTACACCTTC.

This clone was found once. The chain has TRBV27 and TRBJ2-1; 9 nucleotides agree with TRBD2. Trimming removed 6 bases from V and 6 bases from J; junction bases left unmatched: 12. This CDR3 is 16 amino acids long. The V gene's germline CDR1 is MNHEY and CDR2 SMNVEV (reference sequence). CDR3 coding DNA: TGTGCCAGCAGCTCACGGGGCGGGGGGGCCCTCAATGAGCAGTTCTTC. As protein: CASSSRGGGALNEQFF.

J is TRBJ1-2 and V is TRBV6-6; maybe TRBD1 (5 bases). Trimming shortened V by 5 bases and J by 4 bases, and 14 bases separated the two germline ends. CDR1 is MNHNY and CDR2 is SVGAGI in the germline V gene (reference sequence). The CDR3 totals 14 residues. The CDR3 DNA reads as TGTGCCAGCAGTCCACGGGGGGGTGGCTATGGCTACACCTTC. Protein: CASSPRGGGYGYTF.

The V and J genes are TRBV30 and TRBJ1-5; D remains ambiguous. In germline, CDR1 is GTSNPN, CDR2 SVGIG (reference sequence). V lost 4 bases, J lost 0 bases, and 7 bases lay in between. The CDR3 length is 13 residues. The CDR3 sequence is CAWNTDSNQPQHF. DNA of the CDR3: TGTGCCTGGAACACCGATAGCAATCAGCCCCAGCATTTT.

The CDR3 DNA sequence: TGCGCCAGCAGCCAATATCTGACAGGGATGGATGAGACCCAGTACTTC. Translating it yields CASSQYLTGMDETQYF. The V call is TRBV4-1, the J call TRBJ2-5; 7 bases map to TRBD1. The germline V gene has CDR1 MGHRA and CDR2 YSYEKL. J gave up 5 bases and V 2 bases, and 11 bases lay outside the gene matches. The CDR3 extends over 16 amino acids.

Written as DNA, the CDR3 is TGTGCCAGCAGACCCAAGAGGGCTAGCAATCAGCCCCAGCATTTT. It encodes CASRPKRASNQPQHF. The rearrangement links TRBV27 to TRBJ1-5; D gene unclear. The CDR3 covers 15 residues. V shed 6 bases and J shed 0 bases, with 12 bases lying between them. Germline CDR1 MNHEY, CDR2 SMNVEV (reference sequence).

This clone has only one observation. This specimen includes other DNA sequences encoding the same CDR3. This chain joins TRBV6-6 and TRBJ2-1; 7 bases map to TRBD1. This CDR3 comprises 12 residues. V shed 2 bases and J 9 bases; nucleotides not matched to a gene: 1. The germline V gene has CDR1 MNHNY and CDR2 SVGAGI (reference sequence). CDR3 protein: CASSYAGGEQFF. As DNA, the CDR3 is TGTGCCAGCAGTTACGCAGGGGGTGAGCAGTTCTTC.

The chain couples TRBV6-6 to TRBJ1-1; 7 nucleotides match TRBD1. Germline CDR1 is MNHNY and CDR2 is SVGAGI (reference sequence). The CDR3 is made up of 16 amino acids. The J segment lost 1 base and the V segment lost 5 bases, leaving 10 bases of the junction unmatched. The CDR3 is CASSQNPDRQNTEAFF. CDR3 coding DNA: TGTGCCAGCAGTCAAAACCCGGACAGGCAGAACACTGAAGCTTTCTTT.